The 30 T cell receptor beta chains below were found in one sample sequenced in a study of shared clonotypes between healthy human individuals. In the naive CD8 group, cells lacked CD45RO and were positively selected for CCR7, so terminally differentiated effector memory CD45RA+ cells were left out. TCRdb keeps only in-frame clones here, not all; method: immunoSEQ multiplex PCR. The table shows around 2,100,000 clones, with around 96% occurring only once. Sample: naive CD8+ T cells sorted from blood. Receptors were obtained from a man younger than 30 in good health.

The V call is TRBV11-2, the J call TRBJ1-2, with D unclear. Germline values: CDR1 SGHAT, CDR2 FQNNGV. Trimming took off 0 bases at V and 3 bases at J, with 17 bases between the two ends. This CDR3 comprises 17 residues. This CDR3 is CASSLEGGGRAYYGYTF. The CDR3 coding sequence is TGTGCCAGCAGCTTAGAAGGTGGTGGCAGAGCATACTATGGCTACACCTTC.

The rearrangement links TRBV21-1 to TRBJ1-4. TRBV21-1 represents a pseudogene. This CDR3 comprises 14 residues. The CDR3 loop reads CASSKGGARPKLFF. Here the CDR3 DNA reads TGTGCCAGCAGCAAAGGGGGGGCGCGTCCAAAACTGTTTTTT.

The V gene is TRBV6-1, the J gene TRBJ1-5, with D maybe TRBD1 (5 bases). CDR3 length: 17 amino acids. Deletions cut 0 bases from V and 6 bases from J, with 18 bases between. Germline assignment: CDR1 MNHNS and CDR2 SASEGT. The CDR3 sequence: CASSEAGGGFYGQPQHF. CDR3 bases: TGTGCCAGCAGTGAAGCTGGGGGGGGTTTTTACGGTCAGCCCCAGCATTTT.

The chain links TRBV7-3 to TRBJ1-2; no clear D. V was pared by 0 bases and J by 5 bases, with 13 bases between. Germline V gives CDR1 SGHTA, CDR2 FQGTGA. The CDR3 is 15 residues long. The CDR3 here is CASSLTSDLTYGYTF. The DNA for the CDR3 is TGTGCCAGCAGCTTAACGTCGGACCTCACTTATGGCTACACCTTC.

The J gene is TRBJ2-7, the V gene TRBV7-8; 7 bases are shared with TRBD1. Germline trimming cut 5 bases from V and 4 bases from J; bases unmatched to any gene: 8. The CDR3 is 14 amino acids. CDR1 is SGHVS, CDR2 FQNEAQ, per germline. The CDR3 loop is CASSPAGTEYEQYF. CDR3 nucleotides: TGTGCCAGCAGCCCAGCCGGGACAGAATACGAGCAGTACTTC.

This clone was recorded only once. V and J are TRBV28 and TRBJ2-5, with 9 bases aligning to TRBD2. The CDR3 totals 16 residues. The germline V gene encodes CDR1 MDHEN and CDR2 SYDVKM. V lost 5 bases, J lost 2 bases, and 9 bases stayed unmatched. This chain's CDR3 is CASSRPSGGTQETQYF. The CDR3 DNA follows: TGTGCCAGCAGTCGCCCCAGCGGGGGGACTCAAGAGACCCAGTACTTC.

As to this clone: One junction end does not reproduce the germline sequence, and a read error may be involved. The sample holds other DNA sequences that translate to the same CDR3. V and J are TRBV7-7 and TRBJ2-7; perhaps TRBD2 as D (5 bases). The CDR3 covers 13 residues. CDR1 and CDR2 (germline): SSHAT, FNYEAQ (reference sequence). The CDR3 loop reads CASSPGESYEQYF. The CDR3 DNA is TGTGCTAGCAGCCCCGGGGAGTCTTACGAGCAGTACTTC.

The rearrangement uses TRBV4-1 and TRBJ2-7; D might be TRBD1 or TRBD2, each matching 6 bases. This CDR3 has 15 amino acids. V lost 1 base and J lost 2, with 12 bases in between. The germline V gene encodes CDR1 MGHRA and CDR2 YSYEKL. This CDR3 is CASSQATGGTYEQYF. CDR3 nucleotides: TGCGCCAGCAGCCAAGCGACAGGAGGGACCTACGAGCAGTACTTC.

The chain carries TRBV2 and TRBJ1-2; 7 bases are a match to TRBD1. The junction had 3 bases not matched to a gene; V was cut back by 6 bases and J by 8 bases. This CDR3 is 11 amino acids long. Germline-derived CDR1 and CDR2 are SNHLY and FYNNEI. Written as DNA, the CDR3 is TGTGCCAGCAGAGACAGGGACGGCTACACCTTC. It encodes CASRDRDGYTF.

The V gene is TRBV5-4, the J gene TRBJ2-5, with 7 bases matching TRBD1. V lost 2 bases to trimming and J lost 5 bases; unmatched junction nucleotides: 6. Per the germline V gene, CDR1 is SGHNT and CDR2 is YYREEE (reference sequence). CDR3 size: 14 residues. CDR3 nucleotide sequence: TGTGCCAGCAGCTTAGGACAGGCATTCGAGACCCAGTACTTC. It yields the protein CASSLGQAFETQYF.

The chain couples TRBV6-1 to TRBJ2-7; D call uncertain. Trimming took off 1 base at V and 0 bases at J, with 10 bases between the two ends. The CDR3 runs 15 residues. Germline assignment: CDR1 MNHNS and CDR2 SASEGT. CDR3 amino acids: CASSEVGGVSYEQYF. The CDR3 coding sequence is TGTGCCAGCAGTGAAGTCGGTGGGGTCTCCTACGAGCAGTACTTC.

V usage is TRBV28 and J usage is TRBJ2-7; 11 bases are shared with TRBD2. Germline V gene lookup returns CDR1 MDHEN and CDR2 SYDVKM. V was clipped by 3 bases and J by 4 bases; unmatched bases: 8. The CDR3 sequence is 16 residues long. This CDR3 is CASSFLAGGQVYEQYF. Written as DNA, the CDR3 is TGTGCCAGCAGTTTCCTAGCGGGAGGCCAGGTATACGAGCAGTACTTC.

The genes are TRBV9 and TRBJ1-1; D perhaps matches TRBD1 (5 bases). The length of the CDR3 is 14 residues. V was cut by 0 bases and J by 3 bases, with 9 bases left in between. Germline CDR1 reads SGDLS; CDR2 reads YYNGEE. In DNA form, the CDR3 reads TGTGCCAGCAGCGTAGACGGGACGTACACTGAAGCTTTCTTT. This codes for CASSVDGTYTEAFF.

This clone was counted once. This rearrangement joins TRBV4-1 to TRBJ1-1; D gene uncertain. This CDR3 comprises 14 residues. Trimming took 0 bases from V and 3 from J, leaving 8 bases between them. Germline assignment: CDR1 MGHRA and CDR2 YSYEKL. CDR3 DNA sequence: TGCGCCAGCAGCCAAGATGGGTACTACACTGAAGCTTTCTTT. It encodes CASSQDGYYTEAFF.

The rearrangement links TRBV19 to TRBJ2-7; D is perhaps TRBD2 (5 bases). V lost 3 bases, J lost 2 bases, and 17 bases lay in between. CDR1 and CDR2 from the germline V gene are LNHDA and SQIVND (reference sequence). The CDR3 has 16 amino acids. DNA for the CDR3: TGTGCCAGTAGTATTCATCCTAATCAGGAGGCCTACGAGCAGTACTTC. Protein product: CASSIHPNQEAYEQYF.

As regards this clone: The same CDR3 arises from other DNA sequences in this sample as well. J is TRBJ1-1 and V is TRBV27, with D possibly being TRBD1 (5 bases). This CDR3 has 14 amino acids. The germline gives CDR1 MNHEY, CDR2 SMNVEV (reference sequence). The V end was cut by 6 bases, the J end by 1 base, with 12 bases between. The CDR3 nucleotides read TGTGCCAGCAGCCCGATTGGGGGGAACACTGAAGCTTTCTTT. Protein: CASSPIGGNTEAFF.

This chain links TRBV4-1 with TRBJ1-6; D is perhaps TRBD1 (5 bases). V gave up 1 base and J gave up 7 bases, with 11 bases separating them. Looked up from germline, CDR1 is MGHRA and CDR2 is YSYEKL. The CDR3 covers 15 residues. The CDR3 DNA reads as TGCGCCAGCAGCCAAGGTTCCCAGGGCAATTCACCCCTCCACTTT. This gives the protein CASSQGSQGNSPLHF.

The rearrangement uses TRBV30 and TRBJ2-3; TRBD2 might be the D (6 bases). V was cut by 3 bases and J by 2 bases, with 15 bases left in between. Germline CDR1 GTSNPN, CDR2 SVGIG (reference sequence). CDR3 length equals 15 residues. CDR3 in amino acids: CAWSDPGTPTDTQYF. The CDR3 DNA sequence: TGTGCCTGGAGCGACCCGGGGACTCCCACAGATACGCAGTATTTT.

This chain links TRBV6-5 with TRBJ1-1, with D possibly TRBD1 on 5 matching bases. Trimming removed 0 bases at V and 3 bases at J, with 11 bases between. Per germline, CDR1 MNHEY and CDR2 SVGAGI. The CDR3 is 15 amino acids. CDR3 coding DNA: TGTGCCAGCAGTTACTCTGGGGGGATGGACACTGAAGCTTTCTTT. Amino acid sequence: CASSYSGGMDTEAFF.

J is TRBJ2-1 and V is TRBV6-5; possible D gene TRBD2, 5 bases. The CDR3 has 15 residues. The V and J ends lost 4 bases and 0 bases respectively, with 10 bases between them. Germline lookup yields CDR1 MNHEY and CDR2 SVGAGI. The CDR3 DNA sequence: TGTGCCAGCAGTTGGGAGTCGAGCTCCTACAATGAGCAGTTCTTC. It encodes CASSWESSSYNEQFF.

J is TRBJ2-7 and V is TRBV19; D perhaps matches TRBD2 (5 bases). The CDR3 is 12 amino acids. Looked up from germline, CDR1 is LNHDA and CDR2 is SQIVND (reference sequence). Trimming cost V 5 bases and J 2 bases, with 7 bases left between them. CDR3 amino acids: CASSEGAYEQYF. CDR3 nucleotide sequence: TGTGCCAGTAGTGAGGGTGCCTACGAGCAGTACTTC.

This rearrangement joins TRBV6-6 to TRBJ2-7; the D gene is possibly TRBD2 (5 bases). The CDR3 runs to 16 residues. The V and J ends lost 6 bases and 0 bases respectively, with 18 bases between them. CDR1 MNHNY and CDR2 SVGAGI come from the germline V gene (reference sequence). Here the CDR3 reads CASRDLAAVTSYEQYF. CDR3 nucleotide sequence: TGTGCCAGCAGGGACCTAGCCGCGGTGACCTCCTACGAGCAGTACTTC.

About this clone itself: The DNA is left out, because the CDR3 cannot be placed on it with certainty; the CDR3 is given as TCRdb lists it. The chain recombines TRBV6-6 with TRBJ2-7; the table gives TRBD1 as D, unverified against the DNA. Germline lookup yields CDR1 MNHNY and CDR2 SVGAGI (reference sequence). The CDR3 adds up to 15 amino acids, both ends counted. The CDR3 sequence is CASSTSDRFVHEQYF.

The J gene is TRBJ2-7, the V gene TRBV7-9, with D hard to call. CDR1 and CDR2 (germline): SEHNR, FQNEAQ (reference sequence). V gave up 5 bases and J gave up 5 bases, with 16 bases separating them. This CDR3 spans 14 amino acids. CDR3 DNA sequence: TGTGCCAGCAGCCCCCTCCAGGCTGACCACGAGCAGTACTTC. Translation: CASSPLQADHEQYF.

The rearrangement links TRBV6-6 to TRBJ1-2, with a tentative D call TRBD1 (5 bases). This CDR3 has 14 amino acids. Germline CDR1 is MNHNY and CDR2 is SVGAGI (reference sequence). V was pared by 1 base and J by 4 bases, with 10 bases between. In nucleotides, the CDR3 is TGTGCCAGCAGTTACTTTCAGGGTGGCTATGGCTACACCTTC. This gives the protein CASSYFQGGYGYTF.

The CDR3 sequence: CASSSATYNEQFF. The CDR3, as DNA: TGTGCCAGCTCAAGCGCTACCTACAATGAGCAGTTCTTC. This chain uses TRBV27 with TRBJ2-1; D ambiguous. The CDR3 length is 13 residues. Germline assignment: CDR1 MNHEY and CDR2 SMNVEV (reference sequence). V shed 8 bases and J shed 2 bases, with 10 bases lying between them.

V is TRBV6-1 and J is TRBJ2-2; 7 bases map to TRBD1. The CDR3 consists of 15 residues. V lost 4 bases to trimming and J lost 7 bases; unmatched junction nucleotides: 9. Germline V CDR1 and CDR2: MNHNS, SASEGT. In DNA form, the CDR3 reads TGTGCCAGCAGTGTTTACAGGGGTGAGAACGGGGAGCTGTTTTTT. It is translated as CASSVYRGENGELFF.

The chain combines TRBV4-3 with TRBJ2-1; no firm D call. Germline loops: CDR1 LGHNA, CDR2 YSLEER. CDR3 length equals 13 residues. Trimming removed 5 bases at V and 7 bases at J, with 12 bases between. The CDR3 region has the DNA TGCGCCAGCAGCGACACCGGAGTAAATGAGCAGTTCTTC. Encoded protein: CASSDTGVNEQFF.

The gene calls are TRBV13 and TRBJ2-3; 10 nucleotides align to TRBD2. The CDR3 totals 17 residues. Germline V gives CDR1 PRHDT, CDR2 FYEKMQ (reference sequence). J was trimmed by 0 bases and V by 4 bases; bases with no gene match: 7. This CDR3 reads CASSSLGLAESTDTQYF. As DNA, the CDR3 is TGTGCCAGCAGCTCCCTAGGACTAGCGGAGAGCACAGATACGCAGTATTTT.

The chain recombines TRBV7-6 with TRBJ2-5; the match to TRBD2 covers 11 bases. The junction had 6 bases not matched to a gene; V was cut back by 4 bases and J by 2 bases. The germline CDR1 and CDR2 sequences are SGHVS and FNYEAQ. The CDR3 spans 16 residues. CDR3 in amino acids: CASSSLAGGVQETQYF. For the CDR3, the DNA is TGTGCCAGCAGCTCCCTAGCGGGGGGCGTTCAAGAGACCCAGTACTTC.